These T cell receptor beta chains were read from a single sample in a study of shared clonotypes between healthy human individuals. Method: immunoSEQ multiplex PCR; TCRdb's copy keeps in-frame clones and lacks some. The sample has roughly 400,000 clones, 90% to 98% seen once; the top ten hold about 0.32%. The sample comprised memory CD8+ T cells sorted from blood. These receptors were taken from a man aged 25 to 40 in good health. The CDR3 runs from the conserved cysteine through the conserved F or W. D genes are given only for firm matches. A row's size may be missing; if present it is once, few, many or a size class.

D,V,size,J,DNA,CDR3
.,TRBV30,.,TRBJ1-1,TGTGCCTGGAGACGGAACACTGAAGCTTTCTTT,CAWRRNTEAFF
TRBD1,TRBV29-1,.,TRBJ1-1,TGCAGCGTTCCGAACTGGGACAGGGCTAACACTGAAGCTTTCTTT,CSVPNWDRANTEAFF
.,TRBV6-6,.,TRBJ1-1,TGTGCCAGCTGTTGGGGGCGCGAGGTGGGCACTGAAGCTTTCTTT,CASCWGREVGTEAFF
TRBD2,TRBV5-4,.,TRBJ2-7,TGTGCCAGCAGCCCGGGACTAGAAATCTACGAGCAGTACTTC,CASSPGLEIYEQYF
TRBD1,TRBV13,.,TRBJ2-1,TGTGCCAGCAGCCCCACGGACAGGGGAAGTGAGCAGTTCTTC,CASSPTDRGSEQFF
.,TRBV28,.,TRBJ2-7,TGTGCCACCCTGTCGAACGAGCAGTACTTC,CATLSNEQYF
TRBD1,TRBV4-1,.,TRBJ1-6,TGCGCCAGCAGCCCCGGGACAGGGAATTCACCCCTCCACTTT,CASSPGTGNSPLHF
.,TRBV2,.,TRBJ2-7,TGTGCCAGCAGTGAATATGGCTACGAGCAGTACTTC,CASSEYGYEQYF
.,TRBV28,.,TRBJ1-1,TGTGCCAGCAACAGAAGGGCCGAGAACACTGAAGCTTTCTTT,CASNRRAENTEAFF
.,TRBV4-1,.,TRBJ1-2,TGCGCCAGCAGCCAAGGGCCGAGGGTTGGAGATGGCTACACCTTC,CASSQGPRVGDGYTF
.,TRBV7-2,.,TRBJ2-5,TGTGCCAGCAGCTTGCCGACGGCGGGGCAAGAGACCCAGTACTTC,CASSLPTAGQETQYF
TRBD2,TRBV5-6,.,TRBJ2-3,TGTGCCAGCAGCTTGAAGGGGAGGGGTTTCACAGATACGCAGTATTTT,CASSLKGRGFTDTQYF
.,TRBV5-1,.,TRBJ2-3,TGCGCCAGCAGCTTGGTAGCCCACCCCTACGGGGAAAAATCTAGCACAGATACGCAGTATTTT,CASSLVAHPYGEKSSTDTQYF
.,TRBV30,.,TRBJ1-3,TGTGCCTGGGGACAGGGAAACACCATATATTTT,CAWGQGNTIYF
TRBD2,TRBV19,once,TRBJ2-7,TGTGCCAGTAGTATATGGCTCCAGCGGGAGGGCCGGTTTTACGAGCAGTACTTC,CASSIWLQREGRFYEQYF
.,TRBV4-2,.,TRBJ2-1,TGTGCCAGCAGCCAAGAATCCGGGTCACGGTGGGCCTTTGAGCAGTTCTTC,CASSQESGSRWAFEQFF
.,TRBV18,once,TRBJ1-1,TGTGCCAGCTCACCCTTAGGGGGGAGGACTGAAGCTTTCTTT,CASSPLGGRTEAFF
.,TRBV19,.,TRBJ2-3,TGTGCCAGTCAGTCAGGGTACGATACGCAGTATTTT,CASQSGYDTQYF
.,TRBV19,.,TRBJ2-5,TGTGCCAGTAGTACCTGGACGGGACAAGAGACCCAGTACTTC,CASSTWTGQETQYF
.,TRBV5-5,.,TRBJ2-4,TGTGCCAGCAGCTTGGGGCCAGAGATAGCCAAAAACATTCAGTACTTC,CASSLGPEIAKNIQYF
TRBD1,TRBV5-1,.,TRBJ1-1,TGCGCCAGCAGCTTAGGGGGCGACACTGAAGCTTTCTTT,CASSLGGDTEAFF
.,TRBV11-2,.,TRBJ2-3,TGTGCCAGCAGCTCCCCCTCCACAGATACGCAGTATTTT,CASSSPSTDTQYF
.,TRBV4-2,.,TRBJ1-3,TGTGCCAGCAGCCAGCAAAACACCATATATTTT,CASSQQNTIYF
.,TRBV10-3,.,TRBJ1-2,TGTGCCATCAGTGATACGTTACAGGGAAACTATGGCTACACCTTC,CAISDTLQGNYGYTF
.,TRBV19,.,TRBJ2-3,TGTGCCAGTAGTCCGACTACAAACACAGATACGCAGTATTTT,CASSPTTNTDTQYF
.,TRBV29-1,.,TRBJ1-1,TGCAGCTCTGACGGAACAGGGAGACAAACTGAAGCTTTCTTT,CSSDGTGRQTEAFF
.,TRBV2,.,TRBJ1-2,TGTGCCAGCAGTGAAGTTGAGTTAAGGGTATTCGGCTACACCTTC,CASSEVELRVFGYTF
.,TRBV6-1,.,TRBJ2-3,TGTGCCAGCAGTGTCGGGCCACACACAGATACGCAGTATTTT,CASSVGPHTDTQYF
.,TRBV4-1,.,TRBJ1-4,TGCGCCAGCAGCCAGTTTCTCTGGGGGAATGAAAAACTGTTTTTT,CASSQFLWGNEKLFF